This TCR beta chain is from a study of T cells expressing NK-cell markers. Study-wide context: Repertoires of TCR beta were obtained from T cells sorted as CD3+CD56+NKG2C+, CD3+CD56+NKG2C- and CD3+CD56-NKG2C+. Study-wide points: Several of the donors also had these clonotypes leading their CD3+CD56-NKG2C+ fraction. Each of about six donors carried dominant NKG2C+ clonotypes accounting for about 1.0-7.0% of CD8+ T cells. No clear determination of HCMV specificity was made for expanded NKG2C+ T cell clones.

Concerning this clonotype itself: Its antigen is unknown.

TCRdb reprocessed the 5' RACE reads; each CDR3 protein has one entry and no DNA is given. The sample's table shows 350,000 to 450,000 distinct CDR3 sequences. The sample taken for sequencing was blood T cells: a sorted CD56 or NKG2C T cell subset, CD4+ or CD8+ T cells, or bulk PBMC T cells (not recorded which). The source is a man between 18 and 69 years old in good health.

The CDR3 sequence: CASSLRGTNEQFF. V is TRBV5-1 and J is TRBJ2-1; checking the TCRdb D call of TRBD1 is not possible without DNA. The CDR3 runs 13 residues. CDR1 is SGHRS, CDR2 YFSETQ, per germline.